This TCR beta chain comes out of a study of PD-L1 blockade in urothelial cancer. Study context: Samples of blood were analyzed 3 weeks (second dose) and 6 weeks after treatment start.

Sequencing was performed with immunoSEQ multiplex PCR; in TCRdb, only in-frame clones are kept and a portion is missing. In the table there are approximately 50,000 clones, approximately 80% of which are singletons. Trimming left V 4 bases short and J 4 bases short, with 13 bases between. The CDR3 sequence is 15 residues long. Germline values: CDR1 SEHNR, CDR2 FQNEAQ (reference sequence). Time point here: pretreatment peripheral blood. The sequenced sample was PBMCs, obtained around atezolizumab (anti-PD-L1) treatment. This receptor was identified in a man in his fifties with urothelial cancer. This chain links TRBV7-9 with TRBJ2-2; tentatively, D is TRBD1 (7 bases). The CDR3: CASSWRGLSTGELFF. The CDR3 bases are TGTGCCAGCAGCTGGAGGGGGCTGAGCACCGGGGAGCTGTTTTTT.